One and the same sample provided the 32 T cell receptor beta chains below, sequenced in a study of T cell responses to AZD1222 COVID-19 vaccine. Assay used: immunoSEQ multiplex PCR; TCRdb lists only in-frame clones, some missing. This sample carries roughly 120,000 clones, roughly 90% of them seen once, and the ten largest clones take 9.5% to 15%. Source: peripheral blood, taken on day 0 of MenACWY control vaccination. The origin of the receptors is an adult in good health.

The CDR3 bases are TGTGCCAGCAGCCCCCCCATAGGGGACAGAAATTCACCCCTCCACTTT. Encoded protein: CASSPPIGDRNSPLHF. The gene calls are TRBV28 and TRBJ1-6, with 7 bases fitting TRBD1. The V gene end was trimmed by 6 bases and the J gene end by 7 bases; junction bases not matched to a gene: 12. CDR3 size: 16 residues. Per the germline V gene, CDR1 is MDHEN and CDR2 is SYDVKM.

V gene TRBV29-1 combines with J gene TRBJ2-7; D is unresolved. The V and J ends lost 4 bases and 2 bases respectively, with 9 bases between them. This CDR3 is built from 12 residues. Looked up from germline, CDR1 is SQVTM and CDR2 is ANQGSEA. CDR3 in DNA: TGCAGCGTTGGTCGAGTGGCCTACGAGCAGTACTTC. It specifies CSVGRVAYEQYF.

This chain connects TRBV27 to TRBJ2-7, with TRBD1 matching 9 bases. The germline CDR1 and CDR2 sequences are MNHEY and SMNVEV (reference sequence). This CDR3 is 14 amino acids long. The J segment lost 2 bases and the V segment lost 5 bases, leaving 4 bases of the junction unmatched. The CDR3 DNA follows: TGTGCCAGCAGTGCCCGACAGGGGGCCTACGAGCAGTACTTC. Encoded protein: CASSARQGAYEQYF.

The rearrangement links TRBV5-8 to TRBJ2-1; 13 bases agree with TRBD2. The CDR3 is 15 residues long. The J segment lost 16 bases and the V segment lost 6 bases, leaving 16 bases of the junction unmatched. Germline-derived CDR1 and CDR2 are SGHTS and YDEGEE. The CDR3: CASTRGELAGGRVFF. In DNA form, the CDR3 reads TGTGCCAGCACCCGGGGGGAACTAGCGGGAGGGCGCGTTTTCTTC.

The CDR3 protein is CASSFGASVSYEQYF. As DNA, the CDR3 is TGTGCCAGCAGCTTTGGGGCTAGCGTATCCTACGAGCAGTACTTC. This chain joins TRBV5-5 and TRBJ2-7, with D possibly TRBD2 on 6 matching bases. The CDR3 consists of 15 residues. V dropped 2 bases and J dropped 1 base, with 13 bases sitting between them. Germline assignment: CDR1 SGHKS and CDR2 YYEKEE (reference sequence). Full variable domain (missing parts from reference TRBV5-5 and TRBJ2-7): DAGVTQSPTHLIKTRGQQVTLRCSPISGHKSVSWYQQVLGQGPQFIFQYYEKEERGRGNFPDRFSARQFPNYSSELNVNALLLGDSALYLCASSFGASVSYEQYFGPGTRLTVT.

The gene calls are TRBV3-1 (or the pseudogene TRBV3-2) and TRBJ2-1; D remains ambiguous. Germline V lookup: CDR1 LGHDT, CDR2 YNNKEL (reference sequence). Trimming removed 3 bases at V and 6 bases at J, with 9 bases between. CDR3 size: 13 residues. The CDR3 here is CASSQIQANEQFF. DNA of the CDR3: TGTGCCAGCAGCCAGATTCAGGCCAATGAGCAGTTCTTC.

The CDR3 region has the DNA TGTGCCAGCAGCCCCAGCCTCCTAGGCTACACCATATATTTT. Protein: CASSPSLLGYTIYF. This rearrangement joins TRBV7-2 to TRBJ1-3; D gene uncertain. The CDR3 loop spans 14 amino acids. Between the trimmed V and J ends, which lost 5 bases and 8 bases, there was a span of 16 bases. The germline V gene encodes CDR1 SGHTA and CDR2 FQGNSA.

The rearrangement joins TRBV15 to TRBJ2-2; a weak D match, TRBD1 (5 bases). The CDR3 is 14 residues long. V lost 6 bases, J lost 0 bases, and 8 bases lay in between. Germline CDR1 and CDR2: LNHNV and YYDKDF (reference sequence). The CDR3 sequence: CATRGVANTGELFF. CDR3 bases: TGTGCCACCAGAGGGGTAGCGAACACCGGGGAGCTGTTTTTT.

The chain uses TRBV4-1 and TRBJ1-2; possibly TRBD1 for D (5 bases). The CDR3 sequence is 18 residues long. Germline CDR1 reads MGHRA; CDR2 reads YSYEKL. The V end was cut by 0 bases, the J end by 8 bases, with 25 bases between. The CDR3 bases are TGCGCCAGCAGCCAAGATGCGGGTCGGCCCCAGGGTGGGCGGGGCTACACCTTC. Residues: CASSQDAGRPQGGRGYTF.

This chain joins TRBV7-9 and TRBJ1-1; D ambiguous. Germline V CDR1 and CDR2: SEHNR, FQNEAQ (reference sequence). Trimming stripped 1 base from V and 3 bases from J, with 6 bases between. The CDR3 extends over 13 amino acids. The chain's CDR3 is CASSLDHYTEAFF. The CDR3 DNA follows: TGTGCCAGCAGCTTAGACCACTACACTGAAGCTTTCTTT.

The chain is built from TRBV21-1 and TRBJ1-3. TRBV21-1 is given as a pseudogene. The CDR3 consists of 17 residues. CDR3 bases: TGTGCCAGCAGCAATCGGGACCGGGAGGGGTCTGGAAACACCATATATTTT. Its translation is CASSNRDREGSGNTIYF.

This chain joins TRBV4-1 and TRBJ2-1; D is ambiguous. Looked up from germline, CDR1 is MGHRA and CDR2 is YSYEKL. The CDR3 sequence is 13 residues long. The V end was cut by 0 bases, the J end by 8 bases, with 8 bases between. CDR3 protein: CASSQDFGYEQFF. The CDR3 DNA reads as TGCGCCAGCAGCCAAGACTTCGGCTATGAGCAGTTCTTC.

This chain uses TRBV5-5 with TRBJ2-7; D possibly corresponds to TRBD1 (6 bases). Germline V gene data show CDR1 as SGHKS and CDR2 as YYEKEE (reference sequence). V lost 4 bases and J 3 bases, leaving 14 bases between the germline ends. The CDR3 length is 14 residues. The DNA for the CDR3 is TGTGCCAGCAGCCCGACAGGCTCGGTCTACGAGCAGTACTTC. It encodes CASSPTGSVYEQYF.

The rearrangement links TRBV28 to TRBJ2-1, with 10 bases that match TRBD2. The CDR3 consists of 22 residues. CDR1 is MDHEN, CDR2 SYDVKM, per germline. Germline trimming cut 6 bases from V and 1 base from J; bases unmatched to any gene: 24. This CDR3 reads CASRTATSVGSSGRVSYNEQFF. In nucleotides, the CDR3 is TGTGCCAGCAGAACCGCGACTTCAGTGGGCTCTAGCGGGAGAGTTTCCTACAATGAGCAGTTCTTC.

This rearrangement joins TRBV30 to TRBJ2-2; 10 nucleotides line up with TRBD2. Germline V gives CDR1 GTSNPN, CDR2 SVGIG (reference sequence). The CDR3 spans 16 residues. J gave up 4 bases and V 4 bases, and 9 bases lay outside the gene matches. The CDR3 DNA reads TGTGCCTGGACTAGCGGGAGATTTGGTATCACCGGGGAGCTGTTTTTT. This encodes CAWTSGRFGITGELFF.

The V and J genes are TRBV27 and TRBJ2-3; D gene unclear. From germline, CDR1 is MNHEY and CDR2 SMNVEV (reference sequence). Trimming took off 2 bases at V and 4 bases at J, with 10 bases between the two ends. This CDR3 contains 14 residues. CDR3 DNA: TGTGCCAGCAGTTTACAAACGATTCCAGATACGCAGTATTTT. Its translation is CASSLQTIPDTQYF.

The chain has TRBV19 and TRBJ1-2; 7 bases map to TRBD1. This CDR3 region has 15 residues. Per the germline V gene, CDR1 is LNHDA and CDR2 is SQIVND (reference sequence). V shed 7 bases and J 4 bases; nucleotides not matched to a gene: 12. The CDR3 nucleotides read TGTGCCAGTACCTCCATACAGGGGCAGGCCTATGGCTACACCTTC. This gives the protein CASTSIQGQAYGYTF.

The chain combines TRBV7-2 with TRBJ1-1; 9 bases match TRBD1. The CDR3 is 19 residues long. The germline CDR1 and CDR2 sequences are SGHTA and FQGNSA. Trimming at V came to 2 bases and at J to 0 bases, leaving 13 bases not matched to a gene. The CDR3 DNA sequence: TGTGCCAGCAGCTTAAGGGACAGGGTATACAATGGTATGAACACTGAAGCTTTCTTT. This translates into CASSLRDRVYNGMNTEAFF.

The V and J genes are TRBV5-1 and TRBJ2-3; 8 bases are a match to TRBD2. V gave up 6 bases and J gave up 3 bases; unmatched junction bases: 6. Germline-derived CDR1 and CDR2 are SGHRS and YFSETQ. The CDR3 length is 14 residues. CDR3 in DNA: TGCGCCAGCATTGTCGGGGGGGCAACAGATACGCAGTATTTT. It is translated as CASIVGGATDTQYF.

This chain connects TRBV28 to TRBJ1-3; D ambiguous. This CDR3 comprises 12 residues. Germline V CDR1 and CDR2: MDHEN, SYDVKM. Trimming stripped 4 bases from V and 2 bases from J, with 3 bases between. DNA for the CDR3: TGTGCCAGCAGTTCAGCTGGAAACACCATATATTTT. It specifies CASSSAGNTIYF.

The rearrangement joins TRBV29-1 to TRBJ2-2; possible D gene TRBD2, 6 bases. The CDR3 consists of 13 residues. Germline CDR1 reads SQVTM; CDR2 reads ANQGSEA. Trimming removed 4 bases from V and 3 bases from J, with 9 bases in between. CDR3 DNA: TGCAGCGTTGCAGGGACTTACACCGGGGAGCTGTTTTTT. As protein: CSVAGTYTGELFF.

The V call is TRBV12-3 or TRBV12-4, the J call TRBJ1-2; D not resolved. The length of the CDR3 is 13 residues. V lost 5 bases to trimming and J lost 8 bases, with 15 bases between them. The CDR3 nucleotides read TGTGCCAGCAGTCGTTTGGCCGACGGCGGCTACACCTTC. This sequence encodes CASSRLADGGYTF.

This clone was counted between two and nine times. The gene calls are TRBV5-6 and TRBJ1-1; D uncertain. Between the trimmed V and J ends, which lost 2 bases and 0 bases, there was a span of 11 bases. Germline-derived CDR1 and CDR2 are SGHDT and YYEEEE. This CDR3 is built from 15 residues. CDR3 coding DNA: TGTGCCAGCAGCTTCACCGGGTTTATGAACACTGAAGCTTTCTTT. The encoded protein is CASSFTGFMNTEAFF.

The sample holds a few counts of this clone. The chain joins TRBV27 to TRBJ2-7; a weak D match, TRBD1 (6 bases). The CDR3 is 16 residues long. Germline lookup yields CDR1 MNHEY and CDR2 SMNVEV (reference sequence). Deletions cut 4 bases from V and 5 bases from J, with 21 bases between. The CDR3 DNA is TGTGCCAGCAGTTCTCTCCTGAGGGGGAGAGGGGACGAGCAGTACTTC. Translating gives CASSSLLRGRGDEQYF.

The V gene is TRBV6-5, the J gene TRBJ2-3; no clear D. Per the germline V gene, CDR1 is MNHEY and CDR2 is SVGAGI. The CDR3 is 14 amino acids. V was trimmed by 5 bases and J by 4 bases, leaving 13 bases between them. The CDR3 DNA is TGTGCCAGCAGTAGAACCTCAACATCAGATACGCAGTATTTT. This translates into CASSRTSTSDTQYF.

The rearrangement joins TRBV12-3 or TRBV12-4 to TRBJ1-5; D gene ambiguous. The CDR3 extends over 12 amino acids. Trimming removed 9 bases from V and 5 bases from J, with 11 bases in between. The CDR3 sequence: CARRSHDQPQHF. DNA for the CDR3: TGTGCCAGACGCTCACACGATCAGCCCCAGCATTTT.

The V and J genes are TRBV18 and TRBJ1-6; tentative D call: TRBD1 (6 bases). The germline V and J ends were trimmed by 3 bases and 11 bases, with 11 bases remaining between them. The germline CDR1 and CDR2 sequences are KGHSH and LQKENI. There are 13 residues in the CDR3. CDR3 amino acids: CASSPNREPPLHF. CDR3 DNA: TGTGCCAGCTCACCGAACAGGGAGCCACCCCTCCACTTT.

CDR3 sequence reads: CASSPLPGRNNSPLHF. Written as DNA, the CDR3 is TGTGCCAGCTCACCACTACCGGGACGGAATAATTCACCCCTCCACTTT. The rearrangement joins TRBV18 to TRBJ1-6; a weak D match, TRBD1 (5 bases). Between the trimmed V and J ends, which lost 1 base and 5 bases, there was a span of 12 bases. Germline CDR1 and CDR2: KGHSH and LQKENI. This CDR3 is 16 amino acids long.

The chain is built from TRBV4-3 and TRBJ2-7; D is ambiguous. V lost 6 bases and J lost 2, with 14 bases in between. CDR3 length equals 14 residues. Germline assignment: CDR1 LGHNA and CDR2 YSLEER. The CDR3 bases are TGCGCCAGCAGGCCTACATTAGAGGCCTACGAGCAGTACTTC. Protein product: CASRPTLEAYEQYF.

CDR3 nucleotides: TGTGCCAGCAGCTTAGGGGACAGAACTAATGAAAAACTGTTTTTT. Translation gives CASSLGDRTNEKLFF. The chain couples TRBV7-3 to TRBJ1-4, with 7 bases aligning to TRBD1. V dropped 2 bases and J dropped 1; count of bases not matched to a gene: 1. Germline V gene lookup returns CDR1 SGHTA and CDR2 FQGTGA. This CDR3 has 15 amino acids.

V gene TRBV9 combines with J gene TRBJ2-7; TRBD2 matches 13 bases. CDR3 length: 15 amino acids. V lost 1 base and J lost 6; bases outside the gene matches: 4. Germline CDR1 and CDR2: SGDLS and YYNGEE. CDR3 amino acids: CASSVTSGRAGEQYF. The CDR3 nucleotides are TGTGCCAGCAGCGTAACTAGCGGGAGGGCGGGCGAGCAGTACTTC.

The chain links TRBV30 to TRBJ2-5; the match to TRBD2 covers 7 bases. V was pared by 3 bases and J by 6 bases, with 4 bases of the junction left unmatched. This CDR3 is built from 12 residues. Germline V gene sequence: CDR1 GTSNPN, CDR2 SVGIG (reference sequence). This CDR3 reads CAWSQGGKTQYF. In nucleotides, the CDR3 is TGTGCCTGGAGCCAGGGAGGGAAGACCCAGTACTTC.